Below, 7 T cell receptor beta chains from the same sample are listed, as sequenced in a study of tumor-infiltrating lymphocytes in primary liver carcinoma. Unsorted whole blood yielded the blood RNA, and germline DNA was also extracted. TCR beta cDNA came from about 450 ng total RNA, primed with a constant-region primer. Three rounds of nested multiplex PCR with slightly modified ARM-PCR produced TCR beta libraries. Researchers ran the first two PCR rounds for roughly 11 cycles each with TRBV1-TRBV30 forward primers and a C-beta reverse primer. MiXCR, run by TCRdb on the multiplex PCR reads, gives a single entry per CDR3 protein. The sample includes 150,000 to 200,000 distinct CDR3 sequences, 65% seen only once; the top ten take approximately 6.6%. What was sequenced was peripheral blood. These receptors were collected from a woman aged 55-70 years with primary liver carcinoma and hepatitis B virus infection.

Notes on this clonotype: A much larger clone lies a single base off, so this may be a read error. The V and J genes are TRBV4-1 and TRBJ1-1, with TRBD1 as a possible D gene (6 bases). V was cut by 1 base and J by 7 bases, with 13 bases left in between. There are 14 residues in the CDR3. Germline CDR1 is MGHRA and CDR2 is YSYEKL. Here the CDR3 DNA reads TGCGCCAGCAGCCAAGCCGACAGGTCCATTGAAGCTTTCTTT. Its translation: CASSQADRSIEAFF.

A note on this clonotype: The junction and the germline gene differ at one end; a read error may be behind it. The CDR3 here is CASSFTPLRSSYNEQLF. CDR3 coding DNA: TGTGCCAGCAGCTTCACCCCACTGAGGAGCTCCTATAATGAGCAGCTCTTC. V usage is TRBV11-2 and J usage is TRBJ2-1; D ambiguous. Per germline, CDR1 SGHAT and CDR2 FQNNGV. The CDR3 totals 17 residues.

This clonotype appeared many times. The chain carries TRBV12-3 or TRBV12-4 and TRBJ2-1; no firm D call. The V end was cut by 6 bases, the J end by 10 bases, with 13 bases between. The CDR3 contains 12 residues. CDR3 sequence: CASSHRKGEQFF. CDR3 DNA sequence: TGTGCCAGCAGCCACCGGAAGGGAGAGCAGTTCTTC.

This clonotype was counted ten times or more. This chain connects TRBV4-1 to TRBJ2-1; 10 positions agree with TRBD1. Germline trimming cut 1 base from V and 10 bases from J; bases unmatched to any gene: 10. Germline V lookup: CDR1 MGHRA, CDR2 YSYEKL. The CDR3 extends over 16 amino acids. CDR3 protein: CASSQAGTGVFLEQFF. Written as DNA, the CDR3 is TGCGCCAGCAGCCAAGCCGGGACAGGGGTTTTTTTAGAGCAGTTCTTC.

This clonotype was observed at least ten times. This rearrangement joins TRBV4-1 to TRBJ1-1; D remains ambiguous. Germline CDR1 MGHRA, CDR2 YSYEKL. There are 16 residues in the CDR3. Trimming left V 1 base short and J 2 bases short, with 14 bases between. The CDR3 spells CASSQAYLALNTEAFF. The CDR3 DNA reads TGCGCCAGCAGCCAAGCCTACCTGGCCCTAAACACTGAAGCTTTCTTT.

This rearrangement joins TRBV6-1 to TRBJ2-1; possible D gene TRBD2, 5 bases. V was cut by 2 bases and J by 0 bases, with 17 bases left in between. Germline values: CDR1 MNHNS, CDR2 SASEGT. This CDR3 is 18 amino acids long. The CDR3 coding sequence is TGTGCCAGCAGTGAATTCGTGGGTAGCGAACTCTCCTACAATGAGCAGTTCTTC. Its translation: CASSEFVGSELSYNEQFF.

With respect to this clonotype: One junction end disagrees with the germline gene, perhaps due to a read error. The chain employs TRBV11-2 and TRBJ2-7, with a tentative D call TRBD2 (5 bases). CDR3 size: 13 residues. Germline CDR1 SGHAT, CDR2 FQNNGV. The DNA for the CDR3 is TGTGCCAGCAACTTAACTAGTGGGAGCGAGCACTACTTC. Protein sequence: CASNLTSGSEHYF.